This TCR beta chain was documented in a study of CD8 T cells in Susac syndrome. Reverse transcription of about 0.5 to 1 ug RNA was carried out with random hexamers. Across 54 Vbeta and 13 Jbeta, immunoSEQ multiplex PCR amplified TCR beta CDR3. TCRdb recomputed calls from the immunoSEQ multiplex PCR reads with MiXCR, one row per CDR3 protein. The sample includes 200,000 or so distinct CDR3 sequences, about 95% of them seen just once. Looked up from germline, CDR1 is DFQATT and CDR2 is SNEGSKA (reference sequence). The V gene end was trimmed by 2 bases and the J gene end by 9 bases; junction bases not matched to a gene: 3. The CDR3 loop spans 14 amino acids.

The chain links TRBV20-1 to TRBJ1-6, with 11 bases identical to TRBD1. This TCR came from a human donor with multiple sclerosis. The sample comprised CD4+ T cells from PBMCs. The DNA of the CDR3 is TGCAGTGCTAGACCCGGGACAGGGGGTTCACCCCTCCACTTT. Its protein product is CSARPGTGGSPLHF.